The 28 T cell receptor beta chains given below trace back to one sample, sequenced in a study of cytomegalovirus exposure and HLA in healthy donors (dated by TCRdb to about 2017). Library construction relied on the immunoSEQ multiplex PCR assay. For the multiplex PCR, a mixture combining 60 forward primers for TCR Vbeta segments and 13 reverse primers for TCR Jbeta segments was used. Sourced from immuneACCESS, this table was stored by TCRdb with only in-frame sequences that have V and J called. A share of the clones is absent; for the studies checked, an unresolved V gene accounts for under half, and the remainder has no known explanation. Present in this sample are some 250,000 clones, 82% of which were seen just once. Jointly, the top ten make up 5.4% of the sample. Material for sequencing was PBMCs. Receptors originate from a woman aged 40 to 50 in good health and CMV-seropositive.

This chain links TRBV20-1 with TRBJ1-1, with 7 bases aligning to TRBD1. Trimming removed 6 bases from V and 11 bases from J; junction bases left unmatched: 6. The germline CDR1 and CDR2 sequences are DFQATT and SNEGSKA (reference sequence). This CDR3 is built from 10 residues. The CDR3 DNA reads TGCAGTGCCAAAACAGGGGCGGCTTTCTTT. This codes for CSAKTGAAFF.

CDR3 DNA sequence: TGTGCCAGCAGTTTAATGGGACTAGGGACTCGTCCAGCTAACTATGGCTACACCTTC. Translating gives CASSLMGLGTRPANYGYTF. The rearrangement joins TRBV28 to TRBJ1-2; a possible D gene is TRBD1 (5 bases). V gave up 2 bases and J gave up 0 bases, with 22 bases separating them. The V gene's germline CDR1 is MDHEN and CDR2 SYDVKM. This CDR3 is built from 19 residues.

This sequence joins TRBV7-3 and TRBJ2-2; no clear D. Trimming left V 5 bases short and J 6 bases short, with 7 bases between. The CDR3 contains 12 residues. The germline CDR1 and CDR2 sequences are SGHTA and FQGTGA. The CDR3 spells CASSRPAGELFF. CDR3 bases: TGTGCCAGCAGCCGTCCAGCCGGGGAGCTGTTTTTT.

The CDR3 nucleotides are TGTGCCAGCAGCTTAAGCGGTTCCAGCAATCAGCCCCAGCATTTT. This gives the protein CASSLSGSSNQPQHF. The rearrangement joins TRBV7-2 to TRBJ1-5, with D hard to call. The CDR3 has 15 residues. Germline CDR1 and CDR2: SGHTA and FQGNSA. V lost 2 bases to trimming and J lost 1 base, with 9 bases between them.

The gene calls are TRBV6-5 and TRBJ2-1; 10 bases are shared with TRBD1. Germline CDR1 MNHEY, CDR2 SVGAGI. The CDR3 is made up of 15 amino acids. The V gene end was trimmed by 8 bases and the J gene end by 8 bases; junction bases not matched to a gene: 12. In DNA form, the CDR3 reads TGTGCCAGCCAACGCGGGGGACAGGGGACGTATGAGCAGTTCTTC. It specifies CASQRGGQGTYEQFF.

The chain uses TRBV27 and TRBJ1-5, with D perhaps TRBD1 (5 bases). V lost 1 base and J 7 bases, leaving 11 bases between the germline ends. This CDR3 region has 14 residues. Germline V gene sequence: CDR1 MNHEY, CDR2 SMNVEV (reference sequence). CDR3 sequence: CASSLLRGRQPQHF. The CDR3 DNA sequence: TGTGCCAGCAGTTTATTAAGGGGTCGGCAGCCCCAGCATTTT.

This clone has a single count. The chain is built from TRBV10-3 and TRBJ2-3, with D unclear. Germline CDR1 reads ENHRY; CDR2 reads SYGVKD. V was cut by 5 bases and J by 0 bases, with 6 bases left in between. The CDR3 runs 13 residues. Written as DNA, the CDR3 is TGTGCCATCAGTCAGGCCAGCACAGATACGCAGTATTTT. Translating it yields CAISQASTDTQYF.

The rearrangement joins TRBV5-1 to TRBJ2-7; 8 bases fit TRBD2. CDR1 and CDR2 from the germline V gene are SGHRS and YFSETQ. The CDR3 consists of 14 residues. With V trimmed by 3 bases and J by 3 bases, 5 bases remained unmatched. CDR3 in amino acids: CASSSTGTSYEQYF. CDR3 DNA sequence: TGCGCCAGCAGCTCTACCGGGACTAGCTACGAGCAGTACTTC.

The rearrangement joins TRBV6-1 to TRBJ2-5; 7 nucleotides line up with TRBD1. V lost 6 bases to trimming and J lost 7 bases; unmatched junction nucleotides: 14. This CDR3 region has 15 residues. Per germline, CDR1 MNHNS and CDR2 SASEGT. Here the CDR3 reads CASSPGQAVRVTQYF. The CDR3 DNA is TGTGCCAGCAGCCCAGGACAGGCCGTACGGGTGACCCAGTACTTC.

The J gene is TRBJ2-5, the V gene TRBV11-2; 7 positions match TRBD2. V lost 0 bases to trimming and J lost 5 bases; unmatched junction nucleotides: 15. CDR1 is SGHAT, CDR2 FQNNGV, per germline. There are 18 residues in the CDR3. The CDR3 DNA follows: TGTGCCAGCAGCTTAGATTTTGTGATAGCGGGTACTTCGGAGACCCAGTACTTC. It is translated as CASSLDFVIAGTSETQYF.

The chain carries TRBV30 and TRBJ2-5; D may be TRBD1 (5 bases). The closer fit of TRBJ2-7 to the DNA end suggests the J call may be wrong. The CDR3 is 14 residues long. Germline CDR1 and CDR2: GTSNPN and SVGIG (reference sequence). CDR3 sequence (DNA): TGTGCCTGGAGTGAGGACACCGGCTCCTACGAGCAGTACTTC. The encoded protein is CAWSEDTGSYEQYF.

J is TRBJ2-3 and V is TRBV6-1, with a tentative D call TRBD2 (5 bases). From germline, CDR1 is MNHNS and CDR2 SASEGT. Trimming left V 10 bases short and J 5 bases short, with 10 bases between. The CDR3 is 11 residues long. The CDR3 DNA follows: TGTGCCACCAGAAGCGGAGATACGCAGTATTTT. This gives the protein CATRSGDTQYF.

The chain combines TRBV10-3 with TRBJ2-3, with 10 nucleotides matching TRBD1. With V trimmed by 8 bases and J by 4 bases, 9 bases remained unmatched. Germline-derived CDR1 and CDR2 are ENHRY and SYGVKD. This CDR3 has 15 residues. The DNA of the CDR3 is TGTGCCATCCTTATTCCGGGACAGGGGTCAGATACGCAGTATTTT. Its translation: CAILIPGQGSDTQYF.

The chain recombines TRBV11-2 with TRBJ1-2; 11 nucleotides line up with TRBD1. After removal of 5 bases from V and 8 bases from J, the junction contained 10 bases not matched to a gene. CDR3 length equals 15 residues. CDR1 and CDR2 (germline): SGHAT, FQNNGV. DNA for the CDR3: TGTGCCAGCAGCCTCTCCTGGACAGGGGGCCACGGCTACACCTTC. Protein: CASSLSWTGGHGYTF.

V usage is TRBV29-1 and J usage is TRBJ1-1, with 9 positions matching TRBD1. CDR3 length equals 13 residues. The junction had 9 bases not matched to a gene; V was cut back by 7 bases and J by 6 bases. From germline, CDR1 is SQVTM and CDR2 ANQGSEA. Written as DNA, the CDR3 is TGCAGCGCTTCCAACAGGGGGCAATCTGAAGCTTTCTTT. Its translation is CSASNRGQSEAFF.

The chain joins TRBV5-4 to TRBJ2-1, with D possibly being TRBD2 (5 bases). The germline V gene encodes CDR1 SGHNT and CDR2 YYREEE (reference sequence). The CDR3 has 13 amino acids. The V end lost 4 bases, the J end lost 5 bases, and 10 bases lay between the germline ends. The DNA for the CDR3 is TGTGCCAGCAGCCCCCCCGGGGACAATGAGCAGTTCTTC. Its protein is CASSPPGDNEQFF. Full variable domain (missing parts from reference TRBV5-4 and TRBJ2-1): ETGVTQSPTHLIKTRGQQVTLRCSSQSGHNTVSWYQQALGQGPQFIFQYYREEENGRGNFPPRFSGLQFPNYSSELNVNALELDDSALYLCASSPPGDNEQFFGPGTRLTVL.

CDR3 amino acids: CASSPPTGRYEQYF. The CDR3, as DNA: TGTGCCAGCTCACCACCTACAGGGCGCTACGAGCAGTACTTC. This rearrangement joins TRBV18 to TRBJ2-7, with a tentative D call TRBD1 (6 bases). The CDR3 extends over 14 amino acids. CDR1 and CDR2 from the germline V gene are KGHSH and LQKENI. The V gene lost 0 bases and the J gene lost 3 bases, with 9 bases spanning the gap.

The chain joins TRBV7-2 to TRBJ2-7; D might be TRBD2 (6 bases). The germline V gene has CDR1 SGHTA and CDR2 FQGNSA. The CDR3 is 15 residues long. Trimming removed 1 base from V and 3 bases from J, with 13 bases in between. The CDR3 bases are TGTGCCAGCAGCTTAGTCACTAGCAGCATCTACGAGCAGTACTTC. This encodes CASSLVTSSIYEQYF. The full variable domain, with the rest looked up from reference TRBV7-2 and TRBJ2-7, is GAGVSQSPSNKVTEKGKDVELRCDPISGHTALYWYRQSLGQGLEFLIYFQGNSAPDKSGLPSDRFSAERTGGSVSTLTIQRTQQEDSAVYLCASSLVTSSIYEQYFGPGTRLTVT.

The sample holds a few counts of this clone. V usage is TRBV12-5 and J usage is TRBJ2-5; D may be TRBD1 (6 bases). The germline CDR1 and CDR2 sequences are LGHNT and FRNRAP. The V end was cut by 6 bases, the J end by 5 bases, with 10 bases between. The CDR3 runs 12 residues. The CDR3 nucleotides are TGTGCTAGTGGACTCAGGGGTGAGACCCAGTACTTC. It is translated as CASGLRGETQYF.

The chain employs TRBV5-8 and TRBJ2-7, with TRBD2 as a possible D gene (6 bases). The CDR3 consists of 15 residues. Germline CDR1 reads SGHTS; CDR2 reads YDEGEE. Trimming removed 1 base at V and 0 bases at J, with 11 bases between. The CDR3 is CASSLMEGSSYEQYF. CDR3 nucleotides: TGTGCCAGCAGCTTGATGGAGGGTAGCTCCTACGAGCAGTACTTC.

This chain joins TRBV4-2 and TRBJ1-1; tentative D call: TRBD1 (6 bases). The V gene lost 4 bases and the J gene lost 8 bases, with 17 bases spanning the gap. The CDR3 runs to 14 residues. Germline V gene sequence: CDR1 LGHNA, CDR2 YNFKEQ. Written as DNA, the CDR3 is TGTGCCAGCAGCCCCTACAGGGACGCAGAAGAAGCTTTCTTT. It yields the protein CASSPYRDAEEAFF.

The rearrangement links TRBV28 to TRBJ1-5; a weak D match, TRBD1 (5 bases). CDR1 and CDR2 from the germline V gene are MDHEN and SYDVKM. Trimming removed 7 bases at V and 0 bases at J, with 7 bases between. This CDR3 is built from 13 residues. The CDR3 coding sequence is TGTGCCAGCAAGGACAATAGCAATCAGCCCCAGCATTTT. Its protein product is CASKDNSNQPQHF.

The chain has TRBV11-2 and TRBJ2-7; 13 bases map to TRBD2. Germline-derived CDR1 and CDR2 are SGHAT and FQNNGV. This CDR3 spans 15 amino acids. V dropped 3 bases and J dropped 2; count of bases not matched to a gene: 1. As DNA, the CDR3 is TGTGCCAGCAGCTTCACTAGCGGGGGGGCCTACGAGCAGTACTTC. The encoded protein is CASSFTSGGAYEQYF.

This chain uses TRBV7-8 with TRBJ1-6; the D gene is possibly TRBD1 (5 bases). The CDR3 has 16 residues. Germline V gene data show CDR1 as SGHVS and CDR2 as FQNEAQ. Trimming took off 5 bases at V and 3 bases at J, with 14 bases between the two ends. The CDR3 DNA reads TGTGCCAGCAGCCGACAGCGTGTACTCTATAATTCACCCCTCCACTTT. It yields the protein CASSRQRVLYNSPLHF. Drawing the rest from reference TRBV7-8 and TRBJ1-6, the complete variable domain is GAGVSQSPRYKVAKRGQDVALRCDPISGHVSLFWYQQALGQGPEFLTYFQNEAQLDKSGLPSDRFFAERPEGSVSTLKIQRTQQEDSAVYLCASSRQRVLYNSPLHFGNGTRLTVT.

The V call is TRBV27, the J call TRBJ1-2, with D tentatively TRBD1 (6 bases). The CDR3 consists of 13 residues. Looked up from germline, CDR1 is MNHEY and CDR2 is SMNVEV (reference sequence). V was pared by 5 bases and J by 4 bases, with 11 bases between. CDR3 in amino acids: CASSPPDSYGYTF. For the CDR3, the DNA is TGTGCCAGCAGTCCCCCGGACAGCTATGGCTACACCTTC.

The gene calls are TRBV4-1 and TRBJ2-7; D possibly corresponds to TRBD1 (5 bases). The germline V gene has CDR1 MGHRA and CDR2 YSYEKL. Between the trimmed V and J ends, which lost 1 base and 6 bases, there was a span of 16 bases. There are 15 residues in the CDR3. Written as DNA, the CDR3 is TGCGCCAGCAGCCAAGGGCAGGGTGGTGTCGGCGAGCAGTACTTC. Protein: CASSQGQGGVGEQYF.

The chain joins TRBV7-8 to TRBJ2-7, with 13 bases matching TRBD2. Germline V CDR1 and CDR2: SGHVS, FQNEAQ. The CDR3 is 14 residues long. The J segment lost 7 bases and the V segment lost 5 bases, leaving 5 bases of the junction unmatched. CDR3 amino acids: CASSPAGLAGEQYF. CDR3 sequence (DNA): TGTGCCAGCAGCCCCGCGGGACTAGCGGGAGAGCAGTACTTC.

V is TRBV18 and J is TRBJ1-6; TRBD1 might be the D (6 bases). The V and J ends lost 5 bases and 6 bases respectively, with 11 bases between them. CDR3 size: 14 residues. Per the germline V gene, CDR1 is KGHSH and CDR2 is LQKENI. The CDR3 DNA is TGTGCCAGCTCAAGTGGCAGGGGTAATTCACCCCTCCACTTT. Translation gives CASSSGRGNSPLHF.